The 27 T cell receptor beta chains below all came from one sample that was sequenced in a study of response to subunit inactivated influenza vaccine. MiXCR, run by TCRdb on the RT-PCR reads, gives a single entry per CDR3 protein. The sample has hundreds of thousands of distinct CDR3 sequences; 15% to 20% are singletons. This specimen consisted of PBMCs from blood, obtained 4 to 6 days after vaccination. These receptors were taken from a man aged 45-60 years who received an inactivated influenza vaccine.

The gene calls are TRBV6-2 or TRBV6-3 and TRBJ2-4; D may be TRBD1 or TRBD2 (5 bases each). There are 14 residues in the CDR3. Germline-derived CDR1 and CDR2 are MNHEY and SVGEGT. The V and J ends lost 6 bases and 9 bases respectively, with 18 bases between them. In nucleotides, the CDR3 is TGTGCCAGCAGCGCCGGGCCCTATGGGGGCATTCAGTACTTC. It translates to CASSAGPYGGIQYF.

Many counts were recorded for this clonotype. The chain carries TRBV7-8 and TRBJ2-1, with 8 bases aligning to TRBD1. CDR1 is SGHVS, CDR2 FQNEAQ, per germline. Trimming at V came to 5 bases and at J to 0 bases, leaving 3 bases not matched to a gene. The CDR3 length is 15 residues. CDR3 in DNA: TGTGCCAGCAGCCGAGACAGGGGCTCCTACAATGAGCAGTTCTTC. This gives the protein CASSRDRGSYNEQFF.

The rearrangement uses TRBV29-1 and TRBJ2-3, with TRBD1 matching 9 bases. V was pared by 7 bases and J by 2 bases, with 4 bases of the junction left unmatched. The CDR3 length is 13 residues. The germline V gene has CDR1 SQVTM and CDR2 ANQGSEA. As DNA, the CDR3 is TGCAGCGCAGGGACAGGGCCCACAGATACGCAGTATTTT. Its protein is CSAGTGPTDTQYF.

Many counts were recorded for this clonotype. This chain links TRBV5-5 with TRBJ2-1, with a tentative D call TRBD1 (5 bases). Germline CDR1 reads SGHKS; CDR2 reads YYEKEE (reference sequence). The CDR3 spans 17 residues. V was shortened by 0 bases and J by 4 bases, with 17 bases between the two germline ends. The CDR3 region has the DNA TGTGCCAGCAGCTTGGAATGGCGACAGTTTTTTTACAATGAGCAGTTCTTC. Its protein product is CASSLEWRQFFYNEQFF. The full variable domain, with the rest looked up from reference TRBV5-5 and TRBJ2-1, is DAGVTQSPTHLIKTRGQQVTLRCSPISGHKSVSWYQQVLGQGPQFIFQYYEKEERGRGNFPDRFSARQFPNYSSELNVNALLLGDSALYLCASSLEWRQFFYNEQFFGPGTRLTVL.

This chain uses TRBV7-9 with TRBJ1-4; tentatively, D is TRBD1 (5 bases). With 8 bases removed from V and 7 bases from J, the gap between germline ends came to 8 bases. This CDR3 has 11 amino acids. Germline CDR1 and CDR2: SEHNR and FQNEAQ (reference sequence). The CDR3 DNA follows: TGTGCCAGCGACAGTGCTGAAAAACTGTTTTTT. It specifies CASDSAEKLFF.

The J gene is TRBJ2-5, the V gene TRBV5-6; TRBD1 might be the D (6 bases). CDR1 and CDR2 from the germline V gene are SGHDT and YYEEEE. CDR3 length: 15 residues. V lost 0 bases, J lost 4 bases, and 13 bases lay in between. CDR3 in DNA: TGTGCCAGCAGCTTGGCCCGACAGGCCGGAGAGACCCAGTACTTC. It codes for CASSLARQAGETQYF.

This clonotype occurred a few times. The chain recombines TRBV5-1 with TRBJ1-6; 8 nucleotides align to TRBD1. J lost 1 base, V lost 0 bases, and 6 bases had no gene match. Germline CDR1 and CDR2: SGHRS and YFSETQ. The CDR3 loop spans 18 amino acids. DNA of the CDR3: TGCGCCAGCAGCTTGGAAGGACAGGGAAGATCCTATAATTCACCCCTCCACTTT. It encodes CASSLEGQGRSYNSPLHF.

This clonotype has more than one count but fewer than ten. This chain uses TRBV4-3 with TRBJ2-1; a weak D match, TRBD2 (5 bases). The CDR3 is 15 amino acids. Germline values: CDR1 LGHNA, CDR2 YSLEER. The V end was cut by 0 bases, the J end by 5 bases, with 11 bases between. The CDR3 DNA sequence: TGCGCCAGCAGCCAAGAACTAGAGACTAACAATGAGCAGTTCTTC. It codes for CASSQELETNNEQFF.

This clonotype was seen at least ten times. As DNA, the CDR3 is TGTGCCAGCAGCCCCCCTGGACAGGGTTCCAACGTCCTGACTTTC. It specifies CASSPPGQGSNVLTF. The chain is built from TRBV7-2 and TRBJ2-6, with 8 bases aligning to TRBD1. Trimming cost V 5 bases and J 8 bases; bases outside gene matches: 8. The germline V gene encodes CDR1 SGHTA and CDR2 FQGNSA. This CDR3 has 15 amino acids.

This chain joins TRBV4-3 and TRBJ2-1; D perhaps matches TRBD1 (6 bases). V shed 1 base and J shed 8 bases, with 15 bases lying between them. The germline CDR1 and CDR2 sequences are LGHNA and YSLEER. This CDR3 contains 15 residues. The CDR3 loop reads CASSQAKGGFYEQFF. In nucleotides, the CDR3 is TGCGCCAGCAGCCAAGCGAAAGGGGGATTCTATGAGCAGTTCTTC.

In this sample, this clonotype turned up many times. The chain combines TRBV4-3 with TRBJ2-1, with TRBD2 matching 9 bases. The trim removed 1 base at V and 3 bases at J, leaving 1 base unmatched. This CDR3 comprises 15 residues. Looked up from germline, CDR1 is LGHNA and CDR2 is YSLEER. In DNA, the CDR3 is TGCGCCAGCAGCCAAGGTAGCGGGGGCTACAATGAGCAGTTCTTC. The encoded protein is CASSQGSGGYNEQFF.

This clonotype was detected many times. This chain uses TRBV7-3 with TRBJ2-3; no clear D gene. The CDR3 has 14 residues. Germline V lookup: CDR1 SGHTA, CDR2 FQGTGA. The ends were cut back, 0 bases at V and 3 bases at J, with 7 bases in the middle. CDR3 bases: TGTGCCAGCAGCTTAACGGCTAGTACAGATACGCAGTATTTT. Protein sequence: CASSLTASTDTQYF.

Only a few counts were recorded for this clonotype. CDR3: CAISDPSGTGSRRTEAFF. The CDR3, as DNA: TGTGCCATCAGTGACCCCTCAGGGACAGGGAGTAGGAGAACTGAAGCTTTCTTT. The V call is TRBV10-3, the J call TRBJ1-1, with 9 bases identical to TRBD1. The CDR3 loop spans 18 amino acids. With 3 bases clipped from V and 5 bases from J, the junction kept 16 bases outside the gene matches. Germline V gives CDR1 ENHRY, CDR2 SYGVKD.

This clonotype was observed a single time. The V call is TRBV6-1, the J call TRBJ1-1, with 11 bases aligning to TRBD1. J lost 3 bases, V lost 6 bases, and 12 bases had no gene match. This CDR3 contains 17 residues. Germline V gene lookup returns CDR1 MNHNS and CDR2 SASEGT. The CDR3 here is CASRVLWTGGAHTEAFF. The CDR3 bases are TGTGCCAGCAGGGTGCTTTGGACAGGGGGCGCGCACACTGAAGCTTTCTTT.

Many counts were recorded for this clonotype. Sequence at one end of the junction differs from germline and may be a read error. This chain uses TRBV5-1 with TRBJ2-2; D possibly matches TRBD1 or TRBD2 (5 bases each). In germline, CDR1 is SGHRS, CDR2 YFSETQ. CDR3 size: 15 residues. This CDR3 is CASSLAGSNTGELFF. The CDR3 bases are TGTGCCAGCAGTTTAGCAGGGAGTAACACCGGGGAGCTGTTTTTT.

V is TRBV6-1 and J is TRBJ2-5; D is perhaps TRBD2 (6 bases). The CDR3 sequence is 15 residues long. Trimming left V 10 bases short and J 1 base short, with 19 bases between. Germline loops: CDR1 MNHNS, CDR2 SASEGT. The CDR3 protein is CATKRADYSQETQYF. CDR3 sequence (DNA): TGTGCCACCAAAAGGGCGGACTACAGCCAAGAGACCCAGTACTTC.

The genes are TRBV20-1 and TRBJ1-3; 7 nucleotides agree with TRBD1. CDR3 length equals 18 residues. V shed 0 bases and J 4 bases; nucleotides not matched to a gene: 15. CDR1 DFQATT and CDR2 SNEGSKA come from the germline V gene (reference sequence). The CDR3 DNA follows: TGCAGTGCTAGAGATTTAGAAAGGGGGCTCAGACCGGGAAACACCATATATTTT. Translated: CSARDLERGLRPGNTIYF.

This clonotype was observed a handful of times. As DNA, the CDR3 is TGTGCCAGGACGCCTAGTCTGGGCCCCTACAATGAGCAGTTCTTC. Protein sequence: CARTPSLGPYNEQFF. V is TRBV6-2 or TRBV6-3 and J is TRBJ2-1; D gene uncertain. This CDR3 has 15 amino acids. V gave up 9 bases and J gave up 2 bases, with 17 bases separating them. Germline loops: CDR1 MNHEY, CDR2 SVGEGT.

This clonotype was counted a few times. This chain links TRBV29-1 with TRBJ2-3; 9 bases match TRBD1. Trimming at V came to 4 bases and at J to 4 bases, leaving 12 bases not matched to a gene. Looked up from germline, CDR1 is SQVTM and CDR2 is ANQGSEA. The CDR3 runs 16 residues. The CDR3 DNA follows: TGCAGCGTTGCGTGGTTAATACAGGGGGCGGCAGATACGCAGTATTTT. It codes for CSVAWLIQGAADTQYF.

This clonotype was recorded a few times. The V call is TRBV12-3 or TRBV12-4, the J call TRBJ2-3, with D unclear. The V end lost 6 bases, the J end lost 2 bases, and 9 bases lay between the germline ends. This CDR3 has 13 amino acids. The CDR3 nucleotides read TGTGCCAGCAGACAGATCAACACAGATACGCAGTATTTT. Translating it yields CASRQINTDTQYF.

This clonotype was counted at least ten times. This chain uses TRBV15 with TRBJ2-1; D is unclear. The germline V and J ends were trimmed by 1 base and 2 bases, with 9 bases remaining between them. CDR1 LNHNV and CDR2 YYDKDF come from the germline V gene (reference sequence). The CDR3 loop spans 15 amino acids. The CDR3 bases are TGTGCCACCAGCAGAGTTCAGCGAACCTACAATGAGCAGTTCTTC. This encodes CATSRVQRTYNEQFF.

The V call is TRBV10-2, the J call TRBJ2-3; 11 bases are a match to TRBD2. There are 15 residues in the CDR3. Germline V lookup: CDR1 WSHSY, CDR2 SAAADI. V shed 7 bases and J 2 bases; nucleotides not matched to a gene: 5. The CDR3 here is CASTVAGGPTDTQYF. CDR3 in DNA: TGCGCCAGCACCGTAGCGGGGGGGCCCACAGATACGCAGTATTTT.

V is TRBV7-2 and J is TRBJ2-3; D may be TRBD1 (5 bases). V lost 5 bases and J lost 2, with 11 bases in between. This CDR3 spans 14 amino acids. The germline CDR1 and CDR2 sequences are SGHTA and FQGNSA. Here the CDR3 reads CASSIAGYTDTQYF. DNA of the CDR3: TGTGCCAGCAGCATCGCAGGGTACACAGATACGCAGTATTTT.

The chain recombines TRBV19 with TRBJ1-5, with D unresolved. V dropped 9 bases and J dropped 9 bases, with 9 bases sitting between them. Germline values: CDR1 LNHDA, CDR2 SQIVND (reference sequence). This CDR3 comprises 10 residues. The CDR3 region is CASGISPQHF. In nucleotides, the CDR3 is TGTGCCAGCGGGATTTCGCCCCAGCATTTT.

The DNA of the CDR3 is TGTGCCAGCAGCCGCCCGGACAGGGGGCAGAATGAGCAGTTCTTC. Encoded protein: CASSRPDRGQNEQFF. This sequence joins TRBV7-3 and TRBJ2-1; 11 bases map to TRBD1. J gave up 7 bases and V 5 bases, and 7 bases lay outside the gene matches. This CDR3 contains 15 residues. Germline assignment: CDR1 SGHTA and CDR2 FQGTGA.

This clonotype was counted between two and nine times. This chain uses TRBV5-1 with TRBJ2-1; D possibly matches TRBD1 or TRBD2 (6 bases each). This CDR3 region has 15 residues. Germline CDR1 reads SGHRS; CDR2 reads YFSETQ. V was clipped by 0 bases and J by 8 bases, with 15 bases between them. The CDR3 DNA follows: TGCGCCAGCAGCTTGGACGGGGGTGGGGGCGATGAGCAGTTCTTC. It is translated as CASSLDGGGGDEQFF.

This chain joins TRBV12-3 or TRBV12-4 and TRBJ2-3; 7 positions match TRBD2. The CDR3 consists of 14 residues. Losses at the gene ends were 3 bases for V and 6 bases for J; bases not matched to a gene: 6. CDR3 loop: CASSFGGSLDTQYF. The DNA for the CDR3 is TGTGCCAGCAGTTTCGGCGGGAGTTTGGATACGCAGTATTTT.